This TCR beta chain is drawn from a study of CD8+CD57+ T cells in acquired aplastic anemia. The study profiled TCR beta VDJ and CDR3 using genomic DNA as template. TCRdb re-analysed the reads in MiXCR, keeping a single row per CDR3 protein. The sample lists hundreds of thousands of distinct CDR3 sequences, roughly 34% seen once, with roughly 0.89% in the top ten. Between the trimmed V and J ends, which lost 1 base and 6 bases, there was a span of 9 bases. Germline CDR1 reads GTSNPN; CDR2 reads SVGIG (reference sequence). The CDR3 has 12 residues. Whoever was chosen for sequencing had shown CD8+CD57+ cell expansion by flow cytometry. The diagnosis in all patients was severe acquired aplastic anemia.

The sequencing input was sorted CD4+, CD8+, or CD8+CD57+ T cells (not recorded which) from PBMCs. The sequence was collected from a human donor with aplastic anemia. This chain links TRBV30 with TRBJ1-2; D not resolved. The CDR3 DNA reads as TGTGCCTGGAGTGCGAAACCGAATGGCTACACCTTC. Residues: CAWSAKPNGYTF.